Listed below are T cell receptor beta chains from one sample, sequenced in a study of blood T cell repertoires in COVID-19. Measured with immunoSEQ multiplex PCR; TCRdb has only the in-frame clones, and not every one. The sample lists approximately 300,000 clones, over 70% occurring once. The source material was peripheral blood. Receptors originate from a woman in her fifties or sixties with acute or convalescent COVID-19. The conserved cysteine and the conserved F or W are not part of the CDR3 here.

j_call: TRBJ1-2
v_call: TRBV5-1
cdr3_aa: ASSLSSQGIGGYT

j_call: TRBJ1-5
v_call: TRBV7-2
cdr3_aa: ASRSDRYQPQH

j_call: TRBJ2-1
v_call: TRBV5-4
cdr3_aa: ASSPEVLAAYNEQF

j_call: TRBJ1-5
v_call: TRBV25-1
cdr3_aa: ASSEPTGELEPQH

j_call: TRBJ2-1
v_call: TRBV6-5
cdr3_aa: AAGQGEYEQF

j_call: TRBJ2-1
v_call: TRBV6-5
cdr3_aa: ASNLILGAYNEQF

j_call: TRBJ1-2
v_call: TRBV5-6
cdr3_aa: ASSVQGNPGGYT

j_call: TRBJ1-4
v_call: TRBV2
cdr3_aa: ASSPEGEKLF

j_call: TRBJ1-1
v_call: TRBV11-2
cdr3_aa: ASSLARQGTWNTEAF

j_call: TRBJ1-2
v_call: TRBV2
cdr3_aa: ATRAGPNYGYT

j_call: TRBJ2-3
v_call: TRBV30
cdr3_aa: AWRGRVAGGTDTQY

j_call: TRBJ2-7
v_call: TRBV2
cdr3_aa: ASTEGRIGGRDEQY

j_call: TRBJ2-3
v_call: TRBV10-3
cdr3_aa: AIRPGQETDTQY

j_call: TRBJ1-3
v_call: TRBV30
cdr3_aa: AWSPTRKNTIY

j_call: TRBJ1-2
v_call: TRBV11-2
cdr3_aa: ASSLVTGEEGGYT

j_call: TRBJ1-3
v_call: TRBV19
cdr3_aa: ASTKTVGNTIY

j_call: TRBJ2-1
v_call: TRBV21-1
cdr3_aa: ASSQFRSGQGHNEQF

j_call: TRBJ2-5
v_call: TRBV2
cdr3_aa: ASSPFSGGEETQY

j_call: TRBJ1-4
v_call: TRBV5-8
cdr3_aa: ASSSGQGALNEKLF

j_call: TRBJ2-1
v_call: TRBV5-1
cdr3_aa: ASGGLAGFNEQF

j_call: TRBJ2-1
v_call: TRBV2
cdr3_aa: ASSVEAGEYNEQF

j_call: TRBJ1-1
v_call: TRBV2
cdr3_aa: ASSLTGVQNTEAF

j_call: TRBJ1-1
v_call: TRBV30
cdr3_aa: AWSADRGYTEAF

j_call: TRBJ2-3
v_call: TRBV9
cdr3_aa: ASSVGTSGSGDTQY

j_call: TRBJ1-5
v_call: TRBV12-3/TRBV12-4
cdr3_aa: ASSSGVPQH

j_call: TRBJ1-1
v_call: TRBV7-9
cdr3_aa: ASRTQGVPEAF

j_call: TRBJ2-7
v_call: TRBV7-3
cdr3_aa: ASSPPLSKVLVYEQY

j_call: TRBJ2-7
v_call: TRBV6-6
cdr3_aa: ASSYTRWTGTYEQY

j_call: TRBJ1-2
v_call: TRBV5-1
cdr3_aa: ASSSTGTGDGYT

j_call: TRBJ1-4
v_call: TRBV7-2
cdr3_aa: ASSLQASTYAEKLF

j_call: TRBJ1-4
v_call: TRBV5-6
cdr3_aa: ASSPRQGVNEKLF

j_call: TRBJ2-3
v_call: TRBV10-3
cdr3_aa: AISDLTREVADTQY

j_call: TRBJ1-4
v_call: TRBV18
cdr3_aa: ASSRQGATNEKLF

j_call: TRBJ2-2
v_call: TRBV11-3
cdr3_aa: ASSLNRATGELF

j_call: TRBJ1-2
v_call: TRBV6-1
cdr3_aa: ASSDRQGDGYT

j_call: TRBJ1-1
v_call: TRBV29-1
cdr3_aa: SADRDSSNTEAF

j_call: TRBJ2-5
v_call: TRBV5-1
cdr3_aa: ASSPGSGLEETQY

j_call: TRBJ2-2
v_call: TRBV24-1
cdr3_aa: ATSDYTGELF

j_call: TRBJ2-5
v_call: TRBV5-8
cdr3_aa: ASTKTPGEGETQY

j_call: TRBJ1-2
v_call: TRBV9
cdr3_aa: ASLNRDGYT

j_call: TRBJ1-2
v_call: TRBV10-3
cdr3_aa: AISESPGQSNYGYT

j_call: TRBJ2-6
v_call: TRBV4-1
cdr3_aa: ASSQGQALGANVLT

j_call: TRBJ1-2
v_call: TRBV20-1
cdr3_aa: SASGLADYGYT

j_call: TRBJ1-4
v_call: TRBV5-1
cdr3_aa: ASSSAGRDEKLF

j_call: TRBJ2-5
v_call: TRBV30
cdr3_aa: AWSAAGGETQY

j_call: TRBJ1-2
v_call: TRBV6-1
cdr3_aa: ASSEVGGVDGYT